This TCR beta chain was profiled in a study of shared clonotypes between healthy human individuals. Germline values: CDR1 SEHNR, CDR2 FQNEAQ (reference sequence). CDR3 length equals 14 residues. V dropped 0 bases and J dropped 5; count of bases not matched to a gene: 2. As regards this clone: The identical CDR3 is also encoded by other nucleotide sequences in the sample.

Some clones are missing from TCRdb's copy, which holds only in-frame ones; the method was immunoSEQ multiplex PCR. The sample gives roughly 510,000 clones, over 60% of which show up once; under 15% is in the top ten. Material for sequencing was PBMCs. The sequence derives from a woman between 40 and 55 years old in good health. Some clones in this sample may be carry-over from other donors' samples. This chain connects TRBV7-9 to TRBJ2-5, with TRBD2 matching 8 bases. CDR3 sequence reads: CASSLALAGETQYF. The CDR3 bases are TGTGCCAGCAGCTTAGCTCTAGCGGGTGAGACCCAGTACTTC.